These T cell receptor beta chains were read from a single sample in a study of T cells in Graves' hyperthyroidism and ophthalmopathy. TCRdb redid the calling of the multiplex PCR reads with MiXCR, one entry per CDR3 protein. The sample consists of over 650,000 distinct CDR3 sequences, just under 45% of them appearing once. Material: peripheral blood or thyroid tissue (not recorded which). The receptors derive from an adult man with Graves' disease, either hyperthyroidism or ophthalmopathy (not recorded which). The CDR3 runs from the conserved cysteine through the conserved F or W.

>TRBJ1-5|TRBV15
CATSRDREQPQHF
>TRBJ1-1|TRBV5-5
CASSLPDTEAFF
>TRBJ2-7|TRBV5-1
CASSLAWLAGVRQYF
>TRBJ2-2|TRBV24-1
CATSRSGANTGELFF
>TRBJ2-5|TRBV29-1
CSVQGGSAQPQYF
>TRBJ1-1|TRBV24-1
CAISESGEIAFF
>TRBJ1-1|TRBV2
CASSGDPGEAFF
>TRBJ1-5|TRBV19
CASRLAGGSNQPQHF
>TRBJ1-4|TRBV10-3
CASRFAGQGNEKLFF
>TRBJ1-4|TRBV7-2
CASSLAPTGQNEKLFF
>TRBJ2-7|TRBV19
CASSRQEDEYEQYF
>TRBJ1-5|TRBV19
CASESTATQPQHF
>TRBJ2-5|TRBV24-1
CATSDPRDGRETQYF
>TRBJ2-7|TRBV29-1
CSVEAGTGGTEQYF
>TRBJ1-3|TRBV25-1
CASSDRDTLSGNTIYF
>TRBJ1-1|TRBV29-1
CSVDGTGFTEAFF
>TRBJ1-1|TRBV7-9
CASSPDRTEAFF
>TRBJ2-2|TRBV5-5
CASSAGARGTGELFF
>TRBJ1-5|TRBV24-1
CATSDGTNQPQHF
>TRBJ1-4|TRBV2
CASSPEQGLANEKLFF
>TRBJ1-1|TRBV29-1
CSVAPRMNTEAFF
>TRBJ2-2|TRBV2
CASSVTGLPYTGELFF
>TRBJ2-5|TRBV7-9
CASSLSGAETQYF
>TRBJ2-6|TRBV7-2
CASSLTGDNVLTF
>TRBJ2-7|TRBV15
CATSRDREGEQYF
>TRBJ2-5|TRBV7-3
CASSLMGGGGQETQYF
>TRBJ1-3|TRBV19
CASRIDRLASGNTIYF
>TRBJ1-5|TRBV7-6
CASSLGGRQGLNQPQHF
>TRBJ2-5|TRBV11-1
CASSLGERGGQETQYF
>TRBJ1-1|TRBV5-6
CASRIRARYTEAFF
>TRBJ2-7|TRBV16
CASSQSTGGLDEQYF
>TRBJ1-1|TRBV12-3/TRBV12-4
CASRTTKNTEAFF
>TRBJ1-1|TRBV2
CASSQDGTNNTEAFF
>TRBJ2-7|TRBV9
CASSVEAGRQYF
>TRBJ1-5|TRBV2
CASSEGPYNQPQHF
>TRBJ2-3|TRBV5-4
CASSLEGSTDTQYF
>TRBJ1-6|TRBV20-1
CSAKTGFNSPLHF
>TRBJ2-7|TRBV7-8
CASSLAHPTDEQYF
>TRBJ2-7|TRBV2
CASSEAKSRVSYEQYF
>TRBJ2-7|TRBV7-2
CASSLAGGPEEQYF
>TRBJ1-4|TRBV5-6
CASSLSPGEKLFF
>TRBJ2-2|TRBV7-9
CASNLEGNTGELFF
>TRBJ2-5|TRBV7-6
CASSPWVAGETQYF
>TRBJ1-1|TRBV5-6
CASSETGGLNTEAFF
>TRBJ1-3|TRBV2
CASAGGNSGNTIYF
>TRBJ1-1|TRBV7-9
CASSFRGLGTEAFF
>TRBJ2-7|TRBV6-1
CASRNDLNSYEQYF
>TRBJ2-5|TRBV7-8
CASSLESPVGETQYF
>TRBJ2-5|TRBV24-1
CATSEQQGAKTQYF
>TRBJ1-5|TRBV2
CASSLLQGVHYQPQHF
>TRBJ2-5|TRBV2
CASQGWGPQETQYF
>TRBJ2-7|TRBV2
CASSDGTDYEQYF
>TRBJ1-2|TRBV5-1
CASSLAPGGDDGYTF
>TRBJ2-7|TRBV19
CASQIHRGNYEQYF